This T cell receptor beta chain was sequenced in a study of blood T cell repertoires in COVID-19. Study summary: Material from acute and convalescent COVID-19 was sourced from the United States, Italy and Spain.

Germline V CDR1 and CDR2: SNHLY, FYNNEI. The V end lost 5 bases, the J end lost 8 bases, and 9 bases lay between the germline ends. CDR3 length: 12 residues. Profiling relied on immunoSEQ multiplex PCR, and the TCRdb table lists in-frame clones only, not all of them. The table lists about 52,000 clones, 80% to 95% of them singletons. This chain uses TRBV2 with TRBJ1-4; no definite D call. The origin of this receptor is a human donor in a cohort sampled during active COVID-19. The specimen sequenced was peripheral blood. The CDR3 DNA reads as TGTGCCAGCAGTACCCGGAGCGAAAAACTGTTTTTT. It codes for CASSTRSEKLFF. Filled out from reference TRBV2 and TRBJ1-4, the complete variable domain reads EPEVTQTPSHQVTQMGQEVILRCVPISNHLYFYWYRQILGQKVEFLVSFYNNEISEKSEIFDDQFSVERPDGSNFTLKIRSTKLEDSAMYFCASSTRSEKLFFGSGTQLSVL.